This TCR beta chain was profiled in a study of response to subunit inactivated influenza vaccine (dated by TCRdb to 2016 to 2018). About the study as a whole: Deep quantitative profiling of the T cell receptor repertoire was used in the study to follow responses to a trivalent subunit inactivated influenza vaccine.

The germline V gene gives CDR1 as SNHLY and CDR2 as FYNNEI. Taken from cysteine to phenylalanine, the CDR3 has 16 residues. The entry retains the CDR3 DNA only, 48 bases that are in frame from base 1. Clipping removes 5 bases from V and 1 base from J, with 3 as the unmatched junction base count. What the research found in general, with its limitations: The authors suggested that each seasonal influenza vaccination may recruit only a limited number of new T cells.

The library was made by RT-PCR. Sequencing instrument: Illumina HiSeq 2500. TCRdb reprocessing: public reads trimmed at Q25 with fastp, clones called with MiXCR, in-frame beta chains kept. Rows with a matching CDR3 protein are joined into one entry that keeps the most common DNA and genes. This sample lists under 200,000 distinct CDR3 sequences; roughly 11% were detected once. The ten largest clones represent approximately 13% of the sample. This clonotype was counted at least ten times. The antigen this receptor binds is unknown. Base-call qualities are not available, and no considerably larger clone is one nucleotide away. Per the publication, the time point label means: approximately 40 days after influenza vaccine administration.

Material: non-naive T cells sorted from PBMCs, obtained roughly 45 days after vaccination. The cell subset or site label for this specimen denotes: memory T cell fraction. The chain is made from TRBV2 and TRBJ2-2; 11 nucleotides in the junction match TRBD1. The TCR was taken from a man aged 45-60 years who received an inactivated influenza vaccine. Donor details come from another sample of the same person, matched by shared clones. The CDR3 loop reads CASSRGTGGNTGELFF. The DNA reads TGTGCCAGCAGTAGAGGGACAGGGGGGAACACCGGGGAGCTGTTTTTT.